The clone carrying this T cell receptor (beta chain) is medium-sized in the sample. Antigen specificity is unknown. As the method for making TCR beta libraries, quantitative 5'-RACE with molecular barcodes was used. MiXCR, applied by TCRdb to the 5' RACE reads, yields one record per CDR3 protein. The data show 150,000 to 200,000 distinct CDR3 sequences, with 13% seen just once and approximately 16% held by the top ten. This sample stems from a study of CD8 T cells in ankylosing spondylitis. Study-level results: Significant enrichment of disease-linked clones was reportedly seen in matched ankylosing spondylitis synovial fluid. Within ankylosing spondylitis blood, a TCR beta motif made up of seven to nine highly homologous variants appeared to be characteristic. Past studies reported some motif variants in reactive arthritis synovial fluid and blood.

V shed 7 bases and J shed 0 bases, with 12 bases lying between them. CDR1 and CDR2 (germline): MGHRA, YSYEKL. This CDR3 is built from 14 residues. This TCR came from a male donor with ankylosing spondylitis or in good health (not recorded which). Source material: blood, either unsorted or a sorted T cell fraction (not recorded which). The chain couples TRBV4-1 to TRBJ1-1; maybe TRBD1 (6 bases). The CDR3 DNA sequence: TGCGCCAGCAACCACAGGGCAATGAACACTGAAGCTTTCTTT. Its protein product is CASNHRAMNTEAFF.